This T cell receptor (beta chain) appears in the sequencing data of a study of healthy donors' naive CD4 and CD8 T cells. Study conclusions and caveats: CDR3 charge plus V and J genes appeared to account for approximately 13% of CD4/CD8 variance. A reported CD4+/CD8+ bias affected most V and J genes in naive cells.

TCR libraries were built from about 520 ng of total RNA by linear amplification. Methods used by the authors: Tens of thousands of TCR alpha transcripts were sequenced from four or five healthy donors. TCRdb re-analysed the reads in MiXCR, keeping a single row per CDR3 protein. These V and J calls rely on TCRdb rather than the paper's analysis. The sample lists roughly 200,000 distinct CDR3 sequences, about 74% occurring once. For this clonotype: What it binds is unknown.

This clonotype was obtained from a pool of human donors in good health; the sample pools cells from several healthy donors. Specimen: naive CD4+ and CD8+ T cells sorted from blood, pooled from several donors.

CDR3 region: CSGVRASGVETQYF. In nucleotides, the CDR3 is TGCAGTGGAGTACGGGCTTCAGGAGTTGAGACCCAGTACTTC. V usage is TRBV20-1 and J usage is TRBJ2-5; D remains ambiguous. The germline V gene encodes CDR1 DFQATT and CDR2 SNEGSKA (reference sequence). Trimming removed 7 bases at V and 5 bases at J, with 20 bases between. This CDR3 has 14 residues.